These 8 T cell receptor beta chains came from one sample sequenced in a study of T cell responses to AZD1222 COVID-19 vaccine. Clones were sequenced by immunoSEQ multiplex PCR, and TCRdb holds only the in-frame ones, with some missing. The sample has 90,000 to 150,000 clones, 87% seen once. The sample here was peripheral blood, taken 28 days after the second AZD1222 dose. These receptors were taken from an adult who received the AZD1222 COVID-19 vaccine.

This clone was picked up one time. The chain carries TRBV5-1 and TRBJ1-1; 9 bases are shared with TRBD1. The CDR3 is made up of 15 amino acids. The V and J ends lost 4 bases and 4 bases, in that order; junction bases with no gene match: 8. The germline gives CDR1 SGHRS, CDR2 YFSETQ. The CDR3 sequence: CASSRGQGGGTEAFF. The CDR3 DNA is TGCGCCAGCAGCAGGGGACAGGGAGGTGGCACTGAAGCTTTCTTT.

CDR3 sequence: CASSRQTGPGNTIYF. The CDR3 coding sequence is TGCGCCAGCAGCCGCCAAACAGGGCCTGGAAACACCATATATTTT. The chain couples TRBV4-3 to TRBJ1-3; D is perhaps TRBD1 (6 bases). V was cut by 4 bases and J by 2 bases, with 12 bases left in between. There are 15 residues in the CDR3. The germline CDR1 and CDR2 sequences are LGHNA and YSLEER.

The V gene is TRBV19, the J gene TRBJ2-7; D may correspond to TRBD1 or TRBD2 (5 bases each). The CDR3 loop spans 14 amino acids. V was cut by 8 bases and J by 2 bases, with 16 bases left in between. The germline V gene has CDR1 LNHDA and CDR2 SQIVND (reference sequence). The CDR3 DNA sequence: TGTGCCAGTCCGCATGGGACGCCCGCCTACGAGCAGTACTTC. Translated: CASPHGTPAYEQYF.

The chain couples TRBV15 to TRBJ1-3; a possible D gene is TRBD1 (5 bases). The CDR3 consists of 14 residues. V lost 3 bases and J lost 4, with 10 bases in between. Looked up from germline, CDR1 is LNHNV and CDR2 is YYDKDF (reference sequence). The CDR3 nucleotides are TGTGCCACCAGCAGTCAGGGTAGCGGAAACACCATATATTTT. It yields the protein CATSSQGSGNTIYF.

This clone has just one count. The CDR3: CASSQVLPLQPYEQYF. The DNA of the CDR3 is TGCGCCAGCAGCCAAGTTTTACCTCTTCAGCCCTACGAGCAGTACTTC. The chain joins TRBV4-1 to TRBJ2-7; D not resolved. This CDR3 is built from 16 residues. The germline CDR1 and CDR2 sequences are MGHRA and YSYEKL. The V gene lost 1 base and the J gene lost 2 bases, with 15 bases spanning the gap.

This chain links TRBV11-2 with TRBJ1-1, with D uncertain. V lost 2 bases, J lost 4 bases, and 8 bases lay in between. Germline CDR1 is SGHAT and CDR2 is FQNNGV. This CDR3 is built from 13 residues. The CDR3 DNA reads as TGTGCCAGCAGCTTACAGCTTACCACTGAAGCTTTCTTT. Protein sequence: CASSLQLTTEAFF.

The J gene is TRBJ2-7, the V gene TRBV6-5; TRBD1 agrees at 9 bases. Germline CDR1 is MNHEY and CDR2 is SVGAGI. The trim removed 5 bases at V and 2 bases at J, leaving 1 base unmatched. This CDR3 region has 13 residues. CDR3 sequence: CASSRDRAYEQYF. Here the CDR3 DNA reads TGTGCCAGCAGTAGGGACAGGGCCTACGAGCAGTACTTC.

The V gene is TRBV18, the J gene TRBJ1-3; D is unclear. The length of the CDR3 is 15 residues. The germline gives CDR1 KGHSH, CDR2 LQKENI. Trimming took off 3 bases at V and 0 bases at J, with 9 bases between the two ends. CDR3 nucleotides: TGTGCCAGCTCACCCCCAGCGTACTCTGGAAACACCATATATTTT. This encodes CASSPPAYSGNTIYF.